A single sample is the source of the 15 T cell receptor beta chains below, sequenced in a study of shared clonotypes between healthy human individuals. Repertoires were generated with immunoSEQ multiplex PCR, while TCRdb's copy carries only in-frame clones and drops some. The table records roughly 320,000 clones, about nine tenths of them present only once. What was sequenced was memory CD8+ T cells sorted from blood. Noted subset: CD45RO+ cells pooled with CCR7-negative TemRA cells. Receptors originate from a man younger than 30 in good health.

The genes are TRBV5-4 and TRBJ2-1, with 13 bases lining up with TRBD2. Germline V gene lookup returns CDR1 SGHNT and CDR2 YYREEE (reference sequence). Germline trimming cut 4 bases from V and 5 bases from J; bases unmatched to any gene: 3. The CDR3 spans 15 residues. The DNA of the CDR3 is TGTGCCAGCAGCCCACTAGCGGGAGGGGACAATGAGCAGTTCTTC. Residues: CASSPLAGGDNEQFF.

The rearrangement joins TRBV11-2 to TRBJ1-2, with D perhaps matching TRBD1 (6 bases). V was shortened by 8 bases and J by 1 base, with 17 bases between the two germline ends. This CDR3 spans 15 amino acids. Per germline, CDR1 SGHAT and CDR2 FQNNGV. CDR3 sequence (DNA): TGTGCCAGCTCCATCCCCTTCAGGGGTAACTATGGCTACACCTTC. Translated, it gives CASSIPFRGNYGYTF.

The rearrangement links TRBV27 to TRBJ2-3; D is tentatively TRBD1 or TRBD2 (5 bases each). The CDR3 has 16 residues. Germline CDR1 MNHEY, CDR2 SMNVEV (reference sequence). With 5 bases removed from V and 0 bases from J, the gap between germline ends came to 15 bases. CDR3 region: CASSTYRGGSTDTQYF. The CDR3, as DNA: TGTGCCAGCAGTACTTATCGTGGGGGAAGCACAGATACGCAGTATTTT.

The CDR3 nucleotides are TGTGCCAGCAGCTTGCTTCAGCTGGACAGGGGACCATACGAGCAGTACTTC. This sequence encodes CASSLLQLDRGPYEQYF. The gene calls are TRBV5-4 and TRBJ2-7; 9 positions agree with TRBD1. The length of the CDR3 is 17 residues. The J segment lost 4 bases and the V segment lost 1 base, leaving 12 bases of the junction unmatched. Germline V gene data show CDR1 as SGHNT and CDR2 as YYREEE (reference sequence).

The rearrangement uses TRBV7-2 and TRBJ2-3; D unclear. Germline V gives CDR1 SGHTA, CDR2 FQGNSA. The CDR3 has 14 residues. V lost 8 bases to trimming and J lost 4 bases, with 16 bases between them. The CDR3 DNA sequence: TGTGCCAGCGGGGTGATGGTCCCACCAGATACGCAGTATTTT. Translation gives CASGVMVPPDTQYF. Based on the CDR3 plus reference TRBV7-2 and TRBJ2-3, the full variable domain is GAGVSQSPSNKVTEKGKDVELRCDPISGHTALYWYRQSLGQGLEFLIYFQGNSAPDKSGLPSDRFSAERTGGSVSTLTIQRTQQEDSAVYLCASGVMVPPDTQYFGPGTRLTVL.

Here the CDR3 reads CASSAGTHTEAFF. The DNA for the CDR3 is TGCGCCAGCAGCGCTGGGACACACACTGAAGCTTTCTTT. The V and J genes are TRBV10-1 and TRBJ1-1, with D possibly TRBD1 on 6 matching bases. The CDR3 is made up of 13 amino acids. Germline V gene lookup returns CDR1 WNHNN and CDR2 SYGVQD (reference sequence). V was trimmed by 6 bases and J by 3 bases, leaving 11 bases between them.

The J gene is TRBJ1-1, the V gene TRBV5-1; TRBD1 might be the D (5 bases). The V and J ends lost 4 bases and 0 bases respectively, with 16 bases between them. The germline V gene encodes CDR1 SGHRS and CDR2 YFSETQ. The CDR3 loop spans 16 amino acids. DNA for the CDR3: TGCGCCAGCAGCCCCAAAGACAGATTCATGAACACTGAAGCTTTCTTT. Protein product: CASSPKDRFMNTEAFF.

In its sample, this clone was seen once. The rearrangement uses TRBV30 and TRBJ1-5; tentative D call: TRBD1 (6 bases). The V gene lost 1 base and the J gene lost 1 base, with 11 bases spanning the gap. The germline V gene encodes CDR1 GTSNPN and CDR2 SVGIG (reference sequence). The CDR3 has 15 amino acids. Here the CDR3 DNA reads TGTGCCTGGAGTGAGGGGGGAGGAAGCAATCAGCCCCAGCATTTT. This codes for CAWSEGGGSNQPQHF. The full variable domain, its missing parts supplied by reference TRBV30 and TRBJ1-5, is SQTIHQWPATLVQPVGSPLSLECTVEGTSNPNLYWYRQAAGRGLQLLFYSVGIGQISSEVPQNLSASRPQDRQFILSSKKLLLSDSGFYLCAWSEGGGSNQPQHFGDGTRLSIL.

This chain connects TRBV27 to TRBJ2-3; D ambiguous. Trimming left V 5 bases short and J 5 bases short, with 11 bases between. Per germline, CDR1 MNHEY and CDR2 SMNVEV (reference sequence). This CDR3 has 13 amino acids. This CDR3 reads CASSPLWGDTQYF. CDR3 DNA: TGTGCCAGCAGTCCATTATGGGGAGATACGCAGTATTTT.

The rearrangement joins TRBV5-1 to TRBJ1-1; D ambiguous. CDR1 is SGHRS, CDR2 YFSETQ, per germline. The V gene lost 0 bases and the J gene lost 3 bases, with 21 bases spanning the gap. There are 18 residues in the CDR3. The CDR3 DNA reads as TGCGCCAGCAGCTTGGCGGTCCTCTCGAATCGAATGGACACTGAAGCTTTCTTT. Translated: CASSLAVLSNRMDTEAFF.

The chain carries TRBV7-6 and TRBJ1-1, with D possibly matching TRBD1 (6 bases). Germline CDR1 is SGHVS and CDR2 is FNYEAQ. This CDR3 is 18 amino acids long. The ends were cut back, 3 bases at V and 0 bases at J, with 20 bases in the middle. CDR3 region: CASSFGGGLPPLNTEAFF. DNA of the CDR3: TGTGCCAGCAGCTTTGGGGGGGGCCTACCCCCCTTGAACACTGAAGCTTTCTTT.

The gene calls are TRBV28 and TRBJ2-7, with TRBD1 as a possible D gene (6 bases). Germline assignment: CDR1 MDHEN and CDR2 SYDVKM. Trimming took off 4 bases at V and 2 bases at J, with 24 bases between the two ends. This CDR3 region has 18 residues. The DNA of the CDR3 is TGTGCCAGCAGTTCGCACGTCTACTTTGGGACACGGACCTACGAGCAGTACTTC. Translated: CASSSHVYFGTRTYEQYF.

This clone was seen once. This rearrangement joins TRBV5-1 to TRBJ2-5; 7 positions match TRBD1. Germline V gene lookup returns CDR1 SGHRS and CDR2 YFSETQ. The CDR3 runs to 14 residues. J lost 3 bases, V lost 0 bases, and 2 bases had no gene match. CDR3 sequence (DNA): TGCGCCAGCAGCTTGGAACAGGGGAAAGAGACCCAGTACTTC. This sequence encodes CASSLEQGKETQYF.

The rearrangement links TRBV6-1 to TRBJ2-2; TRBD1 matches 8 bases. Losses at the gene ends were 3 bases for V and 6 bases for J; bases not matched to a gene: 6. The CDR3 extends over 15 amino acids. Germline V gene data show CDR1 as MNHNS and CDR2 as SASEGT. The CDR3, as DNA: TGTGCCAGCAGTGAGAGGACAGGGACCCCCGGGGAGCTGTTTTTT. Residues: CASSERTGTPGELFF.

This clone was seen once. In nucleotides, the CDR3 is TGCGCCAGCAGCTTCGGGACTACGAACTCCTACGAGCAGTACTTC. It yields the protein CASSFGTTNSYEQYF. The chain carries TRBV5-1 and TRBJ2-7; the match to TRBD2 covers 7 bases. The CDR3 has 15 amino acids. Germline lookup yields CDR1 SGHRS and CDR2 YFSETQ. The trim removed 2 bases at V and 0 bases at J, leaving 5 bases unmatched.